The rows below give T cell receptor beta chains drawn from one sample of a study of T cells in Graves' hyperthyroidism and ophthalmopathy. In TCRdb, the multiplex PCR reads were re-called with MiXCR into one record per CDR3 protein. The sample shows some 650,000 distinct CDR3 sequences, roughly 16% of them seen only once. Sequenced material: blood. These receptors were taken from a woman aged 40-49 years with Graves' ophthalmopathy. Each CDR3 is given with its conserved first and last residue. Clone sizes are given selectively: once, few, many, or a class where the clone is expanded.

j_call clone_size v_call cdr3_aa
TRBJ2-1 NA TRBV7-2 CASSLIRGTYNEQFF
TRBJ1-1 NA TRBV7-3 CASILDRGNTEAFF
TRBJ1-2 NA TRBV5-1 CASSLASGWTDTF
TRBJ1-6 NA TRBV6-1 CASTPGRGSILGSPLHF
TRBJ2-7 few TRBV7-2 CASSLQDSYEQYF
TRBJ2-1 few TRBV28 CASSLSPDGCNEQFF
TRBJ2-1 NA TRBV2 CASTEGLAGGVNEQFF
TRBJ2-2 many TRBV7-6 CATRLAGGVAGELFF
TRBJ2-3 few TRBV6-1 CASSEILEERGQYF
TRBJ1-6 NA TRBV12-3/TRBV12-4 CASSLAVTGGGSPLHF
TRBJ1-1 many TRBV3-1 CASSRDSRSDTEAFF
TRBJ2-2 NA TRBV2 CARMTGTGNTGELFF
TRBJ1-4 NA TRBV28 CASRSATGTAYEKLFF
TRBJ2-4 many TRBV30 CACQGENIQYF
TRBJ2-3 many TRBV3-1 CASSPGLPDTQYF
TRBJ2-3 many TRBV6-2/TRBV6-3 CASSFIGSPTDTQYF
TRBJ2-7 NA TRBV4-1 CASSQDQIRSSYEQYF
TRBJ2-1 many TRBV2 CASSEALGGSSYNEQFF
TRBJ1-5 NA TRBV7-9 CASSLVTGQAGPQHF
TRBJ1-1 many TRBV28 CASILTRGTEAFF
TRBJ2-1 many TRBV3-1 CASSQDGSGLGAYNEQFF
TRBJ2-7 many TRBV7-2 CASSASRDVYEQYF
TRBJ2-7 many TRBV3-1 CASSQDWGTGLTSGSYEQYF
TRBJ1-5 many TRBV6-1 CASSESYMGFLGDNQPQHF
TRBJ2-5 many TRBV2 CASSAGTPLETQYF